The 14 T cell receptor beta chains below were found in one sample sequenced in a study of T cell responses to AZD1222 COVID-19 vaccine. Repertoires were generated with immunoSEQ multiplex PCR, while TCRdb's copy carries only in-frame clones and drops some. The sample shows roughly 120,000 clones, approximately 83% of them seen only once. This specimen was peripheral blood, taken on day 0 of AZD1222 vaccination. These receptors were taken from an adult in good health.

V and J are TRBV4-1 and TRBJ1-6; TRBD1 is a possible D gene (5 bases). V shed 4 bases and J shed 7 bases, with 11 bases lying between them. The CDR3 runs to 14 residues. The germline gives CDR1 MGHRA, CDR2 YSYEKL. The CDR3 bases are TGCGCCAGCAGCCCGACAGCCTTAAATTCACCCCTCCACTTT. Residues: CASSPTALNSPLHF.

This chain links TRBV11-2 with TRBJ1-1; 7 nucleotides agree with TRBD1. This CDR3 comprises 15 residues. The V gene's germline CDR1 is SGHAT and CDR2 FQNNGV. Trimming cost V 3 bases and J 0 bases; bases outside gene matches: 4. The CDR3 bases are TGTGCCAGCAGCTTCGGGACAGAAATGAACACTGAAGCTTTCTTT. As protein: CASSFGTEMNTEAFF. The variable domain in full, with the rest retrieved from reference TRBV11-2 and TRBJ1-1, is EAGVAQSPRYKIIEKRQSVAFWCNPISGHATLYWYQQILGQGPKLLIQFQNNGVVDDSQLPKDRFSAERLKGVDSTLKIQPAKLEDSAVYLCASSFGTEMNTEAFFGQGTRLTVV.

The chain links TRBV21-1 to TRBJ1-3. TRBV21-1 is deemed a pseudogene. The CDR3 totals 15 residues. The CDR3 DNA reads as TGTGCCAGCAGCTCAAGACTAACCTCTGGAAACACCATATATTTT. It specifies CASSSRLTSGNTIYF.

The chain combines TRBV27 with TRBJ2-1; D unresolved. In germline, CDR1 is MNHEY, CDR2 SMNVEV (reference sequence). The CDR3 sequence is 13 residues long. The V and J ends lost 3 bases and 4 bases respectively, with 7 bases between them. CDR3 sequence: CASSFMGYNEQFF. DNA for the CDR3: TGTGCCAGCAGTTTCATGGGGTACAATGAGCAGTTCTTC.

V gene TRBV24-1 combines with J gene TRBJ1-5; D unresolved. Germline loops: CDR1 KGHDR, CDR2 SFDVKD. The CDR3 is 13 residues long. Trimming cost V 5 bases and J 7 bases, with 11 bases left between them. DNA for the CDR3: TGTGCCACCAGTGGGCAGCCGGGACAGCCCCAGCATTTT. It codes for CATSGQPGQPQHF.

The V gene is TRBV25-1, the J gene TRBJ2-7; 7 bases line up with TRBD1. The CDR3 length is 16 residues. With V trimmed by 4 bases and J by 6 bases, 15 bases remained unmatched. Germline CDR1 MGHDK, CDR2 SYGVNS. The CDR3 protein is CASSGRPQGRVSEQYF. The CDR3 coding sequence is TGTGCCAGCAGTGGCCGACCACAGGGGAGAGTCTCCGAGCAGTACTTC.

The rearrangement joins TRBV4-3 to TRBJ2-3, with 7 bases that match TRBD2. J lost 5 bases, V lost 0 bases, and 14 bases had no gene match. Germline values: CDR1 LGHNA, CDR2 YSLEER. CDR3 length equals 18 residues. In DNA, the CDR3 is TGCGCCAGCAGCCAAGATTCGGGGGGAGATGGGATAAGAGATACGCAGTATTTT. It yields the protein CASSQDSGGDGIRDTQYF.

The J gene is TRBJ2-7, the V gene TRBV5-4; D gene ambiguous. Trimming left V 0 bases short and J 2 bases short, with 9 bases between. Germline CDR1 is SGHNT and CDR2 is YYREEE (reference sequence). The CDR3 is made up of 14 amino acids. CDR3 bases: TGTGCCAGCAGCTTGGCCGGTCAGACCTACGAGCAGTACTTC. Its translation: CASSLAGQTYEQYF.

V and J are TRBV12-2 and TRBJ2-7. TRBV12-2 is shown as a pseudogene. The CDR3 spans 12 residues. The CDR3 region is CAGRPDSYEQYF. CDR3 DNA: TGTGCAGGACGGCCCGACTCCTACGAGCAGTACTTC.

The CDR3 protein is CASSIGGRGYGYTF. In DNA, the CDR3 is TGTGCCAGTAGTATCGGGGGGCGCGGCTATGGCTACACCTTC. V and J are TRBV19 and TRBJ1-2; D perhaps matches TRBD1 (6 bases). CDR1 is LNHDA, CDR2 SQIVND, per germline (reference sequence). This CDR3 spans 14 amino acids. The germline V and J ends were trimmed by 3 bases and 4 bases, with 12 bases remaining between them.

The genes are TRBV4-2 and TRBJ2-7; tentatively, D is TRBD1 or TRBD2 (5 bases each). Deletions cut 0 bases from V and 3 bases from J, with 12 bases between. CDR1 and CDR2 (germline): LGHNA, YNFKEQ. The CDR3 sequence is 15 residues long. CDR3 bases: TGTGCCAGCAGCCAAGATCGGGGCAGGTACTACGAGCAGTACTTC. Translated, it gives CASSQDRGRYYEQYF.

The count of this clone is one. The J gene is TRBJ1-5, the V gene TRBV10-3, with D perhaps matching TRBD1 (5 bases). The CDR3 has 13 amino acids. CDR1 and CDR2 (germline): ENHRY, SYGVKD. Trimming shortened V by 9 bases and J by 5 bases, and 14 bases separated the two germline ends. The CDR3 spells CAIGGHSDQPQHF. The CDR3 nucleotides read TGTGCCATTGGTGGACACTCCGATCAGCCCCAGCATTTT.

This clone was recorded once. J is TRBJ2-2 and V is TRBV7-9; D call uncertain. CDR1 and CDR2 (germline): SEHNR, FQNEAQ (reference sequence). Trimming took off 9 bases at V and 4 bases at J, with 6 bases between the two ends. The CDR3 contains 11 residues. The CDR3: CARRATGELFF. DNA of the CDR3: TGTGCCAGACGAGCCACCGGGGAGCTGTTTTTT.

This rearrangement joins TRBV5-1 to TRBJ1-1, with 12 bases aligning to TRBD1. Germline CDR1 is SGHRS and CDR2 is YFSETQ. V trimming: 5 bases; J trimming: 5 bases; junction bases outside the gene matches: 7. The CDR3 covers 15 residues. The CDR3 loop is CASRLGTGGNTEAFF. In nucleotides, the CDR3 is TGCGCCAGCAGACTCGGGACAGGGGGCAATACTGAAGCTTTCTTT.